These 27 T cell receptor beta chains originate from one sample sequenced in a study of blood T cell repertoires in COVID-19. Using immunoSEQ multiplex PCR, the repertoire was profiled, and TCRdb retains in-frame clones only, with some absent. In the table there are 2,500 to 4,000 clones, around 87% of which are singletons. Sample: peripheral blood. These receptors were collected from a human donor with active COVID-19. The donor label of this sample is uncertain.

J is TRBJ2-7 and V is TRBV19; possible D gene TRBD1, 5 bases. V lost 1 base, J lost 3 bases, and 13 bases lay in between. The CDR3 spans 15 residues. Germline assignment: CDR1 LNHDA and CDR2 SQIVND (reference sequence). This CDR3 reads CASSIAAGKNYEQYF. CDR3 nucleotide sequence: TGTGCCAGTAGTATAGCGGCAGGGAAAAACTACGAGCAGTACTTC.

The J gene is TRBJ1-1, the V gene TRBV5-4, with D uncertain. The V and J ends lost 4 bases and 2 bases respectively, with 15 bases between them. The length of the CDR3 is 15 residues. In germline, CDR1 is SGHNT, CDR2 YYREEE (reference sequence). The CDR3 region is CASSMGGKVNTEAFF. Here the CDR3 DNA reads TGTGCCAGCAGCATGGGAGGGAAGGTCAACACTGAAGCTTTCTTT.

The table lists this clone with a few counts. The chain carries TRBV7-3 and TRBJ2-2; D not certain. V was shortened by 5 bases and J by 7 bases, with 11 bases between the two germline ends. Germline V CDR1 and CDR2: SGHTA, FQGTGA. The CDR3 totals 13 residues. This CDR3 is CASSPTHDGELFF. CDR3 bases: TGTGCCAGCAGCCCTACCCACGACGGGGAGCTGTTTTTT.

This clone came up once. V is TRBV28 and J is TRBJ1-2; D gene ambiguous. The CDR3 is 13 amino acids. Trimming removed 7 bases at V and 3 bases at J, with 12 bases between. The V gene's germline CDR1 is MDHEN and CDR2 SYDVKM. CDR3 DNA: TGTGCCAGCACCCAGATCGGGGACTATGGCTACACCTTC. As protein: CASTQIGDYGYTF.

The chain couples TRBV29-1 to TRBJ2-1, with no clear D. Germline V gene lookup returns CDR1 SQVTM and CDR2 ANQGSEA. The CDR3 runs to 13 residues. Trimming took 7 bases from V and 5 from J, leaving 15 bases between them. Here the CDR3 reads CSASRGVDNEQFF. CDR3 bases: TGCAGCGCCTCCCGCGGAGTAGACAATGAGCAGTTCTTC.

This clone occurred once. V usage is TRBV10-3 and J usage is TRBJ1-1; tentatively, D is TRBD1 (5 bases). The germline V gene encodes CDR1 ENHRY and CDR2 SYGVKD. This CDR3 spans 14 amino acids. Trimming stripped 4 bases from V and 1 base from J, with 10 bases between. CDR3: CAISGQGANTEAFF. The CDR3 coding sequence is TGTGCCATCAGTGGGCAGGGCGCGAACACTGAAGCTTTCTTT.

The DNA of the CDR3 is TGTGCCAGCAGTGAGGGTCCGCTCGGGACAGATACGCAGTATTTT. Its protein product is CASSEGPLGTDTQYF. The chain links TRBV25-1 to TRBJ2-3; D unresolved. There are 15 residues in the CDR3. The V and J ends lost 3 bases and 3 bases respectively, with 13 bases between them. Germline CDR1 MGHDK, CDR2 SYGVNS.

The J gene is TRBJ1-1, the V gene TRBV10-3, with a possible D match to TRBD1 (6 bases). This CDR3 comprises 13 residues. The germline V gene encodes CDR1 ENHRY and CDR2 SYGVKD. Deletions cut 5 bases from V and 5 bases from J, with 12 bases between. CDR3 in DNA: TGTGCCATCAGTATTTTTACAGGGACTGAAGCTTTCTTT. As protein: CAISIFTGTEAFF.

The genes are TRBV7-9 and TRBJ1-2; TRBD1 matches 7 bases. The CDR3 spans 15 residues. The trim removed 5 bases at V and 5 bases at J, leaving 11 bases unmatched. Looked up from germline, CDR1 is SEHNR and CDR2 is FQNEAQ (reference sequence). In DNA form, the CDR3 reads TGTGCCAGCAGCCCTCCTACAGGGGCCCTTTATGGCTACACCTTC. Amino acid sequence: CASSPPTGALYGYTF.

V and J are TRBV30 and TRBJ2-1; 8 nucleotides align to TRBD1. CDR1 is GTSNPN and CDR2 is SVGIG in the germline V gene (reference sequence). V lost 3 bases to trimming and J lost 6 bases; unmatched junction nucleotides: 10. CDR3 length equals 15 residues. As DNA, the CDR3 is TGTGCCTGGAGCCCCGGACAGGGATGGCTCAATGAGCAGTTCTTC. Residues: CAWSPGQGWLNEQFF.

The chain uses TRBV9 and TRBJ2-5, with 8 bases that match TRBD2. Germline values: CDR1 SGDLS, CDR2 YYNGEE. J gave up 0 bases and V 0 bases, and 1 base lay outside the gene matches. The CDR3 is made up of 15 amino acids. The CDR3 nucleotides read TGTGCCAGCAGCGTAGCGGGAGGGAACCAAGAGACCCAGTACTTC. Translating gives CASSVAGGNQETQYF.

The J gene is TRBJ2-2, the V gene TRBV14; no definite D call. With 5 bases removed from V and 6 bases from J, the gap between germline ends came to 10 bases. The germline CDR1 and CDR2 sequences are SGHDN and FVKESK. CDR3 length equals 13 residues. CDR3 in amino acids: CASSKLGPGELFF. DNA for the CDR3: TGTGCCAGCAGCAAGCTCGGTCCCGGGGAGCTGTTTTTT.

V and J are TRBV4-3 and TRBJ1-5; no reliable D call. Germline lookup yields CDR1 LGHNA and CDR2 YSLEER. This CDR3 is 14 amino acids long. Between the trimmed V and J ends, which lost 2 bases and 6 bases, there was a span of 11 bases. CDR3 region: CASSQSGRGQPQHF. CDR3 in DNA: TGCGCCAGCAGCCAATCGGGAAGAGGTCAGCCCCAGCATTTT.

This chain connects TRBV5-1 to TRBJ1-1; no firm D call. The germline V gene has CDR1 SGHRS and CDR2 YFSETQ. This CDR3 has 14 amino acids. V shed 0 bases and J shed 2 bases, with 8 bases lying between them. The CDR3 DNA reads as TGCGCCAGCAGCTTGGGGCAGTTTAACACTGAAGCTTTCTTT. It translates to CASSLGQFNTEAFF.

CDR3 loop: CASSVIAGVYNEQFF. The DNA of the CDR3 is TGTGCCAGCAGCGTTATAGCGGGAGTTTACAATGAGCAGTTCTTC. The chain is built from TRBV9 and TRBJ2-1, with 9 bases matching TRBD2. The V segment lost 2 bases and the J segment 4 bases; nucleotides outside the gene matches: 4. Per the germline V gene, CDR1 is SGDLS and CDR2 is YYNGEE. The length of the CDR3 is 15 residues.

The genes are TRBV10-3 and TRBJ2-1, with 15 bases aligning to TRBD2. The CDR3 totals 17 residues. Trimming cost V 6 bases and J 0 bases; bases outside gene matches: 3. Germline CDR1 is ENHRY and CDR2 is SYGVKD. CDR3 residues: CAISGTSGRSSYNEQFF. CDR3 nucleotide sequence: TGTGCCATCAGCGGGACTAGCGGGAGGAGCTCCTACAATGAGCAGTTCTTC.

The CDR3 here is CASSLVVVAGRDTQYF. For the CDR3, the DNA is TGTGCCAGCAGCTTGGTGGTGGTAGCCGGGAGAGATACGCAGTATTTT. The rearrangement joins TRBV7-2 to TRBJ2-3; D might be TRBD2 (6 bases). V lost 3 bases, J lost 5 bases, and 18 bases lay in between. Germline V gene lookup returns CDR1 SGHTA and CDR2 FQGNSA. CDR3 length equals 16 residues.

In this sample, this clone turned up a few times. The chain is built from TRBV6-2 or TRBV6-3 and TRBJ2-3; D is possibly TRBD2 (5 bases). Trimming pared 5 bases from V and 3 bases from J, leaving 15 bases between. Germline assignment: CDR1 MNHEY and CDR2 SVGEGT. The CDR3 is 15 residues long. The CDR3 DNA sequence: TGTGCCAGCAGTACGAGGCCCGGAGGAACAGATACGCAGTATTTT. Its translation is CASSTRPGGTDTQYF.

The chain carries TRBV28 and TRBJ2-3, with D perhaps matching TRBD2 (6 bases). The CDR3 sequence is 15 residues long. V dropped 2 bases and J dropped 0 bases, with 9 bases sitting between them. CDR1 and CDR2 from the germline V gene are MDHEN and SYDVKM. Here the CDR3 DNA reads TGTGCCAGCAGTTTAACGGGGGATAGCACAGATACGCAGTATTTT. Amino acid sequence: CASSLTGDSTDTQYF. Looking up the rest from reference TRBV28 and TRBJ2-3 gives the full variable domain: DVKVTQSSRYLVKRTGEKVFLECVQDMDHENMFWYRQDPGLGLRLIYFSYDVKMKEKGDIPEGYSVSREKKERFSLILESASTNQTSMYLCASSLTGDSTDTQYFGPGTRLTVL.

Only one count was recorded for this clone. V and J are TRBV15 and TRBJ2-3, with 7 nucleotides matching TRBD2. The germline gives CDR1 LNHNV, CDR2 YYDKDF (reference sequence). CDR3 length: 17 amino acids. With V trimmed by 4 bases and J by 2 bases, 12 bases remained unmatched. This chain's CDR3 is CATSTSLGGRVTDTQYF. Written as DNA, the CDR3 is TGTGCCACCAGCACCTCATTGGGAGGGCGGGTCACAGATACGCAGTATTTT.

The chain employs TRBV6-4 and TRBJ2-1; tentative D call: TRBD2 (5 bases). This CDR3 spans 13 amino acids. Germline assignment: CDR1 MRHNA and CDR2 SNTAGT. V lost 5 bases to trimming and J lost 4 bases, with 9 bases between them. The CDR3 spells CASSSGEYNEQFF. The CDR3 nucleotides read TGTGCCAGCAGTAGCGGAGAGTACAATGAGCAGTTCTTC.

The CDR3 region has the DNA TGTGCCAGCAGCGAGGGAGCGGGAGTTGGCACAGATACGCAGTATTTT. Its translation: CASSEGAGVGTDTQYF. The chain has TRBV9 and TRBJ2-3; 8 bases are shared with TRBD2. The CDR3 has 16 amino acids. Germline CDR1 reads SGDLS; CDR2 reads YYNGEE. The junction had 7 bases not matched to a gene; V was cut back by 3 bases and J by 1 base.

The chain carries TRBV7-9 and TRBJ2-2, with D possibly matching TRBD1 (6 bases). The CDR3 contains 16 residues. From germline, CDR1 is SEHNR and CDR2 FQNEAQ (reference sequence). V lost 5 bases and J 0 bases, leaving 13 bases between the germline ends. CDR3 sequence: CASSPPHRANTGELFF. The CDR3 DNA is TGTGCCAGCAGCCCCCCCCACAGGGCGAACACCGGGGAGCTGTTTTTT. The full variable domain, its missing parts supplied by reference TRBV7-9 and TRBJ2-2, is DTGVSQNPRHKITKRGQNVTFRCDPISEHNRLYWYRQTLGQGPEFLTYFQNEAQLEKSRLLSDRFSAERPKGSFSTLEIQRTEQGDSAMYLCASSPPHRANTGELFFGEGSRLTVL.

The chain carries TRBV27 and TRBJ2-7; 7 positions match TRBD1. The trim removed 4 bases at V and 5 bases at J, leaving 8 bases unmatched. CDR1 is MNHEY and CDR2 is SMNVEV in the germline V gene (reference sequence). The CDR3 contains 14 residues. DNA of the CDR3: TGTGCCAGCAGTTATGTGACAGGGATTCACGAGCAGTACTTC. Encoded protein: CASSYVTGIHEQYF.

The chain links TRBV30 to TRBJ2-4, with a weak D call TRBD2 (6 bases). Germline CDR1 GTSNPN, CDR2 SVGIG (reference sequence). V dropped 0 bases and J dropped 3 bases, with 9 bases sitting between them. This CDR3 has 14 residues. CDR3 DNA sequence: TGTGCCTGGAGTGTAACGGGGGTCAAAAACATTCAGTACTTC. It codes for CAWSVTGVKNIQYF.

This clone occurred once. The chain carries TRBV7-9 and TRBJ2-7; no reliable D call. Germline lookup yields CDR1 SEHNR and CDR2 FQNEAQ (reference sequence). The CDR3 totals 13 residues. With 5 bases removed from V and 6 bases from J, the gap between germline ends came to 14 bases. The CDR3 region has the DNA TGTGCCAGCAGCCCTACCGCAATCGTCGAGCAGTACTTC. This codes for CASSPTAIVEQYF.

This sequence joins TRBV25-1 and TRBJ2-5, with D possibly TRBD2 on 7 matching bases. V lost 4 bases to trimming and J lost 4 bases, with 16 bases between them. The CDR3 spans 15 residues. Germline values: CDR1 MGHDK, CDR2 SYGVNS. CDR3: CASSGGGGVLETQYF. CDR3 bases: TGTGCCAGCAGTGGGGGAGGGGGGGTGTTAGAGACCCAGTACTTC.